These T cell receptor beta chains were read from a single sample in a study of cytomegalovirus exposure and HLA in healthy donors. The table came from immunoSEQ multiplex PCR; TCRdb's copy has only in-frame clones and leaves some out. The sample holds some 110,000 clones, approximately 76% seen once. Sequenced: PBMCs. These TCRs come from a man in his fifties in good health and CMV-seropositive. Each CDR3 is given with its conserved first and last residue. D genes are given only for firm matches. Size values are once, few and many counts, or a class for expanded clones, and some rows have none.

length: 13
size: .
J: TRBJ1-1
V: TRBV27
D: .
DNA: TGTGCCAGCAGTTTCTTGACTGGCGCTGAAGCTTTCTTT
CDR3: CASSFLTGAEAFF

length: 13
size: few
J: TRBJ2-7
V: TRBV5-6
D: .
DNA: TGTGCCAGCGTCTCGACCAGGGTTCACGAGCAGTACTTC
CDR3: CASVSTRVHEQYF

length: 16
size: once
J: TRBJ2-5
V: TRBV7-9
D: TRBD2
DNA: TGTGCCAGCAGCTTACGAACTAGCGGGACGGAAGAGACCCAGTACTTC
CDR3: CASSLRTSGTEETQYF

length: 14
size: .
J: TRBJ2-1
V: TRBV5-4
D: TRBD1
DNA: TGTGCCAGCAGCTTCCGGGACAGGGCCAATGAGCAGTTCTTC
CDR3: CASSFRDRANEQFF

length: 15
size: .
J: TRBJ1-3
V: TRBV27
D: .
DNA: TGTGCCAGCAGTCCGTGGGCAGGGAACGGAAACACCATATATTTT
CDR3: CASSPWAGNGNTIYF

length: 19
size: .
J: TRBJ2-6
V: TRBV11-2
D: TRBD1
DNA: TGTGCCAGCAGCTTAGGACAGGGGGCGCTTAACACTGGGGCCAACGTCCTGACTTTC
CDR3: CASSLGQGALNTGANVLTF

length: 15
size: .
J: TRBJ1-3
V: TRBV19
D: TRBD1
DNA: TGTGCCAGTAGTATGGACAGGGCTGGCGGAAACACCATATATTTT
CDR3: CASSMDRAGGNTIYF

length: 18
size: few
J: TRBJ2-7
V: TRBV10-2
D: TRBD2
DNA: TGCGCCAGCAGTGACTCTCGGCTAGCGGGGGGCAGCTCCTACGAGCAGTACTTC
CDR3: CASSDSRLAGGSSYEQYF

length: 16
size: .
J: TRBJ2-1
V: TRBV5-1
D: TRBD2
DNA: TGCGCCAGCAGCTTGTCCGGCGGGAGCTCCTACAATGAGCAGTTCTTC
CDR3: CASSLSGGSSYNEQFF

length: 14
size: .
J: TRBJ2-2
V: TRBV7-7
D: .
DNA: TGTGCCAGCGCCGACAGGCCCAGCACCGGGGAGCTGTTTTTT
CDR3: CASADRPSTGELFF

length: 13
size: .
J: TRBJ1-1
V: TRBV5-4
D: .
DNA: TGTGCCAGCAGCCCACAGGGGAACACTGAAGCTTTCTTT
CDR3: CASSPQGNTEAFF

length: 15
size: .
J: TRBJ2-7
V: TRBV4-2
D: .
DNA: TGTGCCAGCAGCCTCTCTGGGGGGGCTACCTACGAGCAGTACTTC
CDR3: CASSLSGGATYEQYF

length: 19
size: .
J: TRBJ2-5
V: TRBV10-1
D: TRBD1
DNA: TGCGCCAGCAGTGAGTCGAGGGACAGGGGACTTGGGTTTGTTGAGACCCAGTACTTC
CDR3: CASSESRDRGLGFVETQYF

length: 15
size: .
J: TRBJ2-3
V: TRBV7-9
D: .
DNA: TGTGCCAGCAGCCATTACAGGAGACGCACAGATACGCAGTATTTT
CDR3: CASSHYRRRTDTQYF

length: 14
size: once
J: TRBJ1-1
V: TRBV2
D: .
DNA: TGTGCCAGCACCGAGGAGGGCTTGGCCACTGAAGCTTTCTTT
CDR3: CASTEEGLATEAFF

length: 15
size: .
J: TRBJ1-5
V: TRBV6-1
D: .
DNA: TGTGCCAGCAGTCTGTCGGGGTATAGCAATCAGCCCCAGCATTTT
CDR3: CASSLSGYSNQPQHF

length: 15
size: .
J: TRBJ1-4
V: TRBV14
D: .
DNA: TGTGCCAGCAGTAGCAAGAGTGCAACTAATGAAAAACTGTTTTTT
CDR3: CASSSKSATNEKLFF

length: 14
size: .
J: TRBJ1-5
V: TRBV18
D: .
DNA: TGTGCCAGCTCACCACCCTCCACAGGACAGCCCCAGCATTTT
CDR3: CASSPPSTGQPQHF

length: 16
size: .
J: TRBJ2-2
V: TRBV5-4
D: .
DNA: TGTGCCAGCAGCAAGGAGGACCAGCGGGACACCGGGGAGCTGTTTTTT
CDR3: CASSKEDQRDTGELFF

length: 15
size: .
J: TRBJ1-5
V: TRBV6-1
D: .
DNA: TGTGCCGTTGGTGAGGGTTTTTATAGCAATCAGCCCCAGCATTTT
CDR3: CAVGEGFYSNQPQHF

length: 17
size: .
J: TRBJ2-1
V: TRBV4-3
D: .
DNA: TGCGCCAGCAGCCAAGGCTCTGGACTCGATCCCTACAATGAGCAGTTCTTC
CDR3: CASSQGSGLDPYNEQFF

length: 14
size: few
J: TRBJ1-1
V: TRBV6-5
D: .
DNA: TGTGCCAGCAGTTACCTGATCGGGGACACTGAAGCTTTCTTT
CDR3: CASSYLIGDTEAFF

length: 18
size: .
J: TRBJ2-7
V: TRBV7-6
D: TRBD2
DNA: TGTGCCAGCAGCTCAGAAGGGACTAGCGGAGGACGATCCTACGAGCAGTACTTC
CDR3: CASSSEGTSGGRSYEQYF

length: 14
size: .
J: TRBJ2-3
V: TRBV5-1
D: .
DNA: TGCGCCAGCAGCTTGGACTCTAGCACAGATACGCAGTATTTT
CDR3: CASSLDSSTDTQYF

length: 11
size: .
J: TRBJ1-2
V: TRBV29-1
D: .
DNA: TGCAGCGTGGCAGTCCTCTATGGCTACACCTTC
CDR3: CSVAVLYGYTF

length: 15
size: .
J: TRBJ2-7
V: TRBV27
D: TRBD1
DNA: TGTGCCAGCAGTTCCGCCGGGACAGGGGGAGGCGAGCAGTACTTC
CDR3: CASSSAGTGGGEQYF

length: 14
size: .
J: TRBJ2-7
V: TRBV15
D: TRBD1
DNA: TGTGCCACCAGCGGGACAGGAGGGAACTACGAGCAGTACTTC
CDR3: CATSGTGGNYEQYF

length: 13
size: .
J: TRBJ2-7
V: TRBV4-3
D: .
DNA: TGCGCCAGCAGCCAAGATCGAGTCTCCGAGCAGTACTTC
CDR3: CASSQDRVSEQYF

length: 14
size: .
J: TRBJ2-2
V: TRBV5-1
D: TRBD1
DNA: TGCGCCAGCAGCTTGGGACAGGGCGCGGCGGAGCTGTTTTTT
CDR3: CASSLGQGAAELFF

length: 14
size: few
J: TRBJ1-1
V: TRBV6-5
D: .
DNA: TGTGCCAGCAGTTTCAGCCGGGGGGGGACTGAAGCTTTCTTT
CDR3: CASSFSRGGTEAFF

length: 15
size: few
J: TRBJ2-2
V: TRBV5-1
D: .
DNA: TGCGCCAGCAGCTTGGCCTATCCCCCCACCGGGGAGCTGTTTTTT
CDR3: CASSLAYPPTGELFF

length: 14
size: .
J: TRBJ1-5
V: TRBV25-1
D: .
DNA: TGTGCCAGCAGTGATGCCGGGATCAATCAGCCCCAGCATTTT
CDR3: CASSDAGINQPQHF

length: 12
size: .
J: TRBJ1-1
V: TRBV29-1
D: .
DNA: TGCAGCTTTGGACGGGGGGGCACTGAAGCTTTCTTT
CDR3: CSFGRGGTEAFF

length: 16
size: .
J: TRBJ1-3
V: TRBV4-3
D: .
DNA: TGCGCCAGCAGCCAAGGGGCAGGGGTTATGGGAAACACCATATATTTT
CDR3: CASSQGAGVMGNTIYF

length: 15
size: .
J: TRBJ2-2
V: TRBV27
D: .
DNA: TGTGCCAGCAGTTTATTCCTCAGGGGCACCGGGGAGCTGTTTTTT
CDR3: CASSLFLRGTGELFF

length: 14
size: .
J: TRBJ1-1
V: TRBV5-6
D: .
DNA: TGTGCCAGCAGCTTCTGGCGGGCACAGGGCTCGGCTTTCTTT
CDR3: CASSFWRAQGSAFF

length: 15
size: .
J: TRBJ2-7
V: TRBV7-9
D: .
DNA: TGTGCCAGCAGTTTGACACTAGCTACACCTCCTAGAATGGACTTC
CDR3: CASSLTLATPPRMDF

length: 16
size: .
J: TRBJ2-1
V: TRBV4-1
D: TRBD2
DNA: TGCGCCAGCAGCCGGGGGCGTAGCGGGGGTGACAATGAGCAGTTCTTC
CDR3: CASSRGRSGGDNEQFF

length: 18
size: .
J: TRBJ1-5
V: TRBV11-3
D: TRBD1
DNA: TGTGCCAGCAGCTCCGGATTCGGGACAGGCCGGGACAATCAGCCCCAGCATTTT
CDR3: CASSSGFGTGRDNQPQHF

length: 15
size: .
J: TRBJ1-1
V: TRBV7-2
D: .
DNA: TGTGCCAGCAGCCCCACTCAGGGGATGAACACTGAAGCTTTCTTC
CDR3: CASSPTQGMNTEAFF

length: 16
size: .
J: TRBJ2-3
V: TRBV6-5
D: .
DNA: TGTGCCAGCAGTTACCTGGGAGCGGCTAGCACAGATACGCAGTATTTT
CDR3: CASSYLGAASTDTQYF

length: 15
size: few
J: TRBJ2-7
V: TRBV2
D: TRBD1
DNA: TGTGCCAGCAGTGATGGCGGGACAGGGATCTACGAGCAGTACTTC
CDR3: CASSDGGTGIYEQYF

length: 15
size: .
J: TRBJ1-3
V: TRBV6-6
D: .
DNA: TGTGCCAGCAGACTTTCCGGGGGAGGCGGAAACACCATATATTTT
CDR3: CASRLSGGGGNTIYF

length: 11
size: .
J: TRBJ2-7
V: TRBV20-1
D: .
DNA: TGCAGTGCTTTATCCTCCTACGAGCAGTACTTC
CDR3: CSALSSYEQYF

length: 13
size: .
J: TRBJ1-6
V: TRBV2
D: TRBD1
DNA: TGTGCCAGCCGGACAGGATGGAATTCACCCCTCCACTTT
CDR3: CASRTGWNSPLHF

length: 16
size: .
J: TRBJ2-5
V: TRBV7-9
D: TRBD1
DNA: TGTGCCAGCAGCTTGATACAGGGGCGGTATCTGGAGACCCAGTACTTC
CDR3: CASSLIQGRYLETQYF

length: 15
size: .
J: TRBJ2-7
V: TRBV7-9
D: .
DNA: TGTGCCAGCAGCTTAGGAGGCAGCAGCTCCTACGAGCAGTACTTC
CDR3: CASSLGGSSSYEQYF

length: 15
size: .
J: TRBJ1-6
V: TRBV5-1
D: TRBD1
DNA: TGCGCCAGCAGCCGACAGGGCTCTTTGGATTCACCCCTCCACTTT
CDR3: CASSRQGSLDSPLHF

length: 14
size: .
J: TRBJ1-5
V: TRBV10-1
D: TRBD1
DNA: TGCGCCAGCAGTGCTGGGACAGTAGATCAGCCCCAGCATTTT
CDR3: CASSAGTVDQPQHF

length: 14
size: .
J: TRBJ2-7
V: TRBV18
D: .
DNA: TGTGCCAGCTCACCAGGGGCCGGCCCCTACGAGCAGTACTTC
CDR3: CASSPGAGPYEQYF

length: 14
size: .
J: TRBJ1-1
V: TRBV14
D: TRBD1
DNA: TGTGCCAGCAGCCATCGACAGGGAGCCACTGAAGCTTTCTTT
CDR3: CASSHRQGATEAFF

length: 15
size: .
J: TRBJ2-1
V: TRBV7-6
D: TRBD2
DNA: TGTGCCAGCAGCTTCGGACTAGCGCCCCGCCAAGAGCAGTTCTTC
CDR3: CASSFGLAPRQEQFF

length: 15
size: .
J: TRBJ2-7
V: TRBV27
D: TRBD2
DNA: TGTGCCAGCAGCTTAGGGACTAGCTTTTTGCACGAGCAGTACTTC
CDR3: CASSLGTSFLHEQYF

length: 17
size: .
J: TRBJ2-6
V: TRBV19
D: .
DNA: TGTGCCAGTAGTATTGAGGGCCTCCTTCCTCGGGCCAACGTCCTGACTTTC
CDR3: CASSIEGLLPRANVLTF

length: 13
size: .
J: TRBJ1-2
V: TRBV27
D: .
DNA: TGTGCCAGCAGTTTGCAGGGCCCCTATGGCTACACCTTC
CDR3: CASSLQGPYGYTF

length: 13
size: once
J: TRBJ1-1
V: TRBV7-6
D: TRBD1
DNA: TGTGCCAGCAGCTCCAGGACAGGGGGCAGGGCTTTCTTT
CDR3: CASSSRTGGRAFF

length: 14
size: .
J: TRBJ1-2
V: TRBV2
D: .
DNA: TGTGCCAGCAGTGAAGCTCGGCAGGGCTATGGCTACACCTTC
CDR3: CASSEARQGYGYTF

length: 16
size: .
J: TRBJ2-3
V: TRBV7-2
D: TRBD2
DNA: TGTGCCAGCAGCTTTAGCGGGAGGGCCTCCACAGATACGCAGTATTTT
CDR3: CASSFSGRASTDTQYF

length: 16
size: .
J: TRBJ2-5
V: TRBV18
D: TRBD2
DNA: TGTGCCAGCTCACCTGGCGGACTAGCGGGAGGAGAGACCCAGTACTTC
CDR3: CASSPGGLAGGETQYF